This T cell receptor beta chain was recovered during a study of blood T cell repertoires in COVID-19. Germline loops: CDR1 GTSNPN, CDR2 SVGIG (reference sequence). V shed 2 bases and J 8 bases; nucleotides not matched to a gene: 4. CDR3 length: 12 residues. Sequenced by immunoSEQ multiplex PCR; TCRdb stores in-frame clones only, minus some. The data hold over 200,000 clones, with around nine tenths observed a single time. The sequence was collected from a woman between 40 and 55 years old who had recovered from COVID-19. Source material: peripheral blood. V usage is TRBV30 and J usage is TRBJ1-2; 8 bases are shared with TRBD1. CDR3 residues: CAWSLQGGGYTF. CDR3 coding DNA: TGTGCCTGGAGTTTACAGGGGGGAGGCTACACCTTC.